This TCR beta chain stems from a study of T cell changes during pregnancy in multiple sclerosis. Looked up from germline, CDR1 is SGHTA and CDR2 is FQGNSA. CDR3 length: 15 residues. After removal of 5 bases from V and 10 bases from J, the junction contained 7 bases not matched to a gene. Assay: immunoSEQ multiplex PCR; the TCRdb copy retains only in-frame clones and omits some. Of more than 40,000 clones listed, 94% are singletons. This receptor was obtained from a female donor with multiple sclerosis, enrolled in a pregnancy study. This chain connects TRBV7-2 to TRBJ2-1; the match to TRBD2 covers 14 bases. Sequencing was performed on CD4+ T cells from peripheral blood mononuclear cells, taken in the second trimester of pregnancy. In nucleotides, the CDR3 is TGTGCCAGCAGCCCGGGACTAGCGGGGGCGGGGGAGCAGTTCTTC. This codes for CASSPGLAGAGEQFF. The full variable domain, with the rest looked up from reference TRBV7-2 and TRBJ2-1, is GAGVSQSPSNKVTEKGKDVELRCDPISGHTALYWYRQSLGQGLEFLIYFQGNSAPDKSGLPSDRFSAERTGGSVSTLTIQRTQQEDSAVYLCASSPGLAGAGEQFFGPGTRLTVL.